Reported below is one TCR beta chain. Its cognate antigen is unknown. This specimen belongs to a study of CD8 T cells in Susac syndrome. Random hexamers primed reverse transcription of about 0.45 to 1 ug RNA. Amplification of TCR beta CDR3 used immunoSEQ multiplex PCR across 54 Vbeta and 13 Jbeta. TCRdb re-derived calls from the immunoSEQ multiplex PCR reads in MiXCR, one entry per CDR3 protein. The sample lists around 80,000 distinct CDR3 sequences; roughly 92% were seen once. V shed 5 bases and J shed 10 bases, with 15 bases lying between them. Germline V gene sequence: CDR1 SGHTA, CDR2 FQGNSA. CDR3 length: 14 residues. Study-wide findings and caveats: TEMRA cells and active patients showed peak Susac CD8+ clonal expansion.

This TCR was sampled from a human donor with Susac syndrome. V gene TRBV7-2 combines with J gene TRBJ1-6, with D perhaps TRBD1 (6 bases). The sequencing sample was made of CD8+ T cells from PBMCs. In DNA, the CDR3 is TGTGCCAGCAGCCTACAGCGGGGGGGCTCACCCCTCCACTTT. This sequence encodes CASSLQRGGSPLHF.